What follows describes a single T cell receptor beta chain. The germline gives CDR1 ENHRY, CDR2 SYGVKD. This CDR3 contains 14 residues. Trimming shortened V by 5 bases and J by 1 base, and 11 bases separated the two germline ends. These data belong to a study of blood T cell repertoires in COVID-19. About the study: In each case, the material was cDNA or gDNA derived from T cells, B-cell-depleted T cells, or PBMCs.

Sequencing used immunoSEQ multiplex PCR; TCRdb keeps in-frame clones, though not all of them. The sample comprises roughly 180,000 clones, 84% of which are singletons, and about 7% rests with the top ten. The chain employs TRBV10-3 and TRBJ1-1; tentative D call: TRBD1 (5 bases). Sequencing was carried out using peripheral blood. This clonotype was sampled from a human donor in a cohort sampled during active COVID-19. In DNA form, the CDR3 reads TGTGCCATCAGTCCCCTAACAGGGAACACTGAAGCTTTCTTT. Amino acids: CAISPLTGNTEAFF.